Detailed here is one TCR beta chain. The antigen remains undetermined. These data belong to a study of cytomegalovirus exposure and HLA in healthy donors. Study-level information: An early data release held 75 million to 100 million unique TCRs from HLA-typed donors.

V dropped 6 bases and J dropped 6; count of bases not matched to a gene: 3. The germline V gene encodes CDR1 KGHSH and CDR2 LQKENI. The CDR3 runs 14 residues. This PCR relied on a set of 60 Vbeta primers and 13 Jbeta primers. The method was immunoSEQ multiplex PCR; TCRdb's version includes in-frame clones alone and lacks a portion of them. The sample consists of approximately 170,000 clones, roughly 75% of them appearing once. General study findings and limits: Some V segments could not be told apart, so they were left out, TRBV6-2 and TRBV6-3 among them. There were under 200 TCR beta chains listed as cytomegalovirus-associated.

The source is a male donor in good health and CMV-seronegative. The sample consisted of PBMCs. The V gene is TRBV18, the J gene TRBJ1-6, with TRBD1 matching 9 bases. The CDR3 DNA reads TGTGCCAGCTCCGGGACAGGGCCTAATTCACCCCTCCACTTT. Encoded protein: CASSGTGPNSPLHF. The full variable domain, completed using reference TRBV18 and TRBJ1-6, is NAGVMQNPRHLVRRRGQEARLRCSPMKGHSHVYWYRQLPEEGLKFMVYLQKENIIDESGMPKERFSAEFPKEGPSILRIQQVVRGDSAAYFCASSGTGPNSPLHFGNGTRLTVT.